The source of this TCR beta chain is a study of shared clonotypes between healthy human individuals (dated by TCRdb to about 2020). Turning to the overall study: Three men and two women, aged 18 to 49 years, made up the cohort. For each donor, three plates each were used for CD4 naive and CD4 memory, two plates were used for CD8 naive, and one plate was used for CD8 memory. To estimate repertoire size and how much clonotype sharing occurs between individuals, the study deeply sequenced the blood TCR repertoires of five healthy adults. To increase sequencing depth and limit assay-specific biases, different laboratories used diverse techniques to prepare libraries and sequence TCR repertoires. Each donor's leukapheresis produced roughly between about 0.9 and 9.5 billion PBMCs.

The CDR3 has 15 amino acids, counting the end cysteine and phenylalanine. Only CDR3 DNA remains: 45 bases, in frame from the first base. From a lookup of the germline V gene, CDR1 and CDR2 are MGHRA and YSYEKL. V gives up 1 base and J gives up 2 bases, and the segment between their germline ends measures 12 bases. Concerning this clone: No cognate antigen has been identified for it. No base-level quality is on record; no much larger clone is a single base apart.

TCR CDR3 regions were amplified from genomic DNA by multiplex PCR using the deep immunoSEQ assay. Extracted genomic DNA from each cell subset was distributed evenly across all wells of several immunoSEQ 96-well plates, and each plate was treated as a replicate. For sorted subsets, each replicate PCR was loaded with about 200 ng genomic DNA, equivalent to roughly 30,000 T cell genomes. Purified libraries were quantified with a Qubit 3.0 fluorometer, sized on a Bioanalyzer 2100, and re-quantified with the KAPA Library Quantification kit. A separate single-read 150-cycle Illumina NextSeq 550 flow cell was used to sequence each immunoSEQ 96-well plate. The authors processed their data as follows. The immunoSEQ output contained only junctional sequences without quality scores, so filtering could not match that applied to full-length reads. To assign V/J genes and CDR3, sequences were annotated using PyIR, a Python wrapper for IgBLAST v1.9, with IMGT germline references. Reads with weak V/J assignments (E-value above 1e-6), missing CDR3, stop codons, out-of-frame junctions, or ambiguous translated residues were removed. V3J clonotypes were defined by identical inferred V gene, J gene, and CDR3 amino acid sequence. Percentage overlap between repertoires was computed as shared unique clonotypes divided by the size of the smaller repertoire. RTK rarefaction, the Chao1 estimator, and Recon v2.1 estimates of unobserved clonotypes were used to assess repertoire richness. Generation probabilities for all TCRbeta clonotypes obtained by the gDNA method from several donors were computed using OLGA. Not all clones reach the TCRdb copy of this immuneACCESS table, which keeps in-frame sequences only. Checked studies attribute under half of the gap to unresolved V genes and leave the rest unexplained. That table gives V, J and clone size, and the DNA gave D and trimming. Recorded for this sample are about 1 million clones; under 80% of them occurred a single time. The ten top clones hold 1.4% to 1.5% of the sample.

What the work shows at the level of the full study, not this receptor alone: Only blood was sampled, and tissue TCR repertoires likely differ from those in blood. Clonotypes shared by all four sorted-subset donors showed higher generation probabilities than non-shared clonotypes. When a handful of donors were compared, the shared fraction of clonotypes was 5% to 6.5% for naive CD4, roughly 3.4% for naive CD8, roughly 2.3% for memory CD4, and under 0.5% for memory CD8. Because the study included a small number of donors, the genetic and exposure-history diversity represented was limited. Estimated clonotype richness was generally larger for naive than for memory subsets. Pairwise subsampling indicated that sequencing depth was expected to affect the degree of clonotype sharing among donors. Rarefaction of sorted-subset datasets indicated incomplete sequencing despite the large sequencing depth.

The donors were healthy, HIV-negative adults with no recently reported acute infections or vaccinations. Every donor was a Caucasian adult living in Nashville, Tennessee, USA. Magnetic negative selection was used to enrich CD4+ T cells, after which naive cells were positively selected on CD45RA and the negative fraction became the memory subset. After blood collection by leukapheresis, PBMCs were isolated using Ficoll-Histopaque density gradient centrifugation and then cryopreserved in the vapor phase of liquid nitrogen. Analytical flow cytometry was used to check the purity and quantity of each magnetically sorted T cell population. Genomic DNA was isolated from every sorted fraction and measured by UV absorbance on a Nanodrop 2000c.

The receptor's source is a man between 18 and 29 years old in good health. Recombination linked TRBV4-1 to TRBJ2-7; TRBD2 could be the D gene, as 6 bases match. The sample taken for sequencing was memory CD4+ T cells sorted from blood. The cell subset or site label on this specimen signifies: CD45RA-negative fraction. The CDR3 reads CASSQAGVGAYEQYF. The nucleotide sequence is TGCGCCAGCAGCCAAGCGGGGGTGGGAGCCTACGAGCAGTACTTC.